This T cell receptor (beta chain) is drawn from a study of prognosis after radiotherapy for stage I lung cancer. TCR beta CDR3 was amplified from genomic DNA by two-round multiplex PCR. It was primers specific to each TRBV and TRBJ gene that first-round PCR used. One entry per CDR3 protein results from TCRdb running MiXCR on the multiplex PCR reads. The sample carries about 26,000 distinct CDR3 sequences, about 41% recorded once. Two sampling time points were used, and around 6.4 milliliters of peripheral blood were drawn at each. CDR3 length: 16 residues. CDR1 is MNHGY, CDR2 SVAAGI, per germline. V was pared by 3 bases and J by 10 bases, with 14 bases of the junction left unmatched.

The sequence came from a donor aged 50 or older with non-small cell lung cancer. This specimen consisted of PBMCs, obtained before or after stereotactic body radiation therapy (not recorded which). This sequence joins TRBV6-9 and TRBJ2-2; 7 bases map to TRBD1. CDR3: CASSYTTGVGNVELFF. The CDR3 bases are TGTGCCAGCAGTTACACCACAGGGGTCGGTAACGTGGAGCTGTTTTTT.